The 30 T cell receptor beta chains in this list originate from one sample, sequenced in a study of cytomegalovirus exposure and HLA in healthy donors. PCR was performed using 60 Vbeta and 13 Jbeta primers. Here immunoSEQ multiplex PCR was the method, and the copy in TCRdb shows in-frame clones only, minus some. The sample has around 180,000 clones, 78% seen once. Sequenced material: PBMCs. These receptor sequences come from a woman between 50 and 59 years old in good health and CMV-seropositive.

V gene TRBV27 combines with J gene TRBJ2-7, with a tentative D call TRBD1 (5 bases). The CDR3 runs to 14 residues. Germline values: CDR1 MNHEY, CDR2 SMNVEV (reference sequence). Trimming stripped 2 bases from V and 3 bases from J, with 11 bases between. In nucleotides, the CDR3 is TGTGCCAGCAGTTTAAGGCAGGACAACTACGAGCAGTACTTC. It codes for CASSLRQDNYEQYF.

The V gene is TRBV4-1, the J gene TRBJ2-1; 7 bases line up with TRBD1. This CDR3 has 16 residues. Germline-derived CDR1 and CDR2 are MGHRA and YSYEKL. Trimming removed 0 bases from V and 4 bases from J; junction bases left unmatched: 6. The CDR3 here is CASSQEDRVGYNEQFF. The CDR3 DNA is TGCGCCAGCAGCCAAGAAGACAGGGTGGGGTACAATGAGCAGTTCTTC.

The rearrangement joins TRBV30 to TRBJ1-2; D may be TRBD1 (5 bases). Germline V gene sequence: CDR1 GTSNPN, CDR2 SVGIG (reference sequence). The CDR3 is 12 amino acids. The ends were cut back, 4 bases at V and 7 bases at J, with 13 bases in the middle. CDR3 coding DNA: TGTGCCTGGATTGGGAGGGGAAGTGGCTACACCTTC. This gives the protein CAWIGRGSGYTF.

Points on this clone: Germline and junction disagree at one end, which may indicate a read error. This sequence joins TRBV6-5 and TRBJ1-4, with 8 bases aligning to TRBD1. CDR1 is MNHEY, CDR2 SVGAGI, per germline. The CDR3 is made up of 13 amino acids. The CDR3 DNA sequence: TGTGCCAGCTCAGGGGGCGCTAAAGAAAAACTGTTTTTT. Protein product: CASSGGAKEKLFF.

V is TRBV5-1 and J is TRBJ2-7; 11 positions agree with TRBD1. The J segment lost 5 bases and the V segment lost 7 bases, leaving 8 bases of the junction unmatched. Germline V lookup: CDR1 SGHRS, CDR2 YFSETQ. The length of the CDR3 is 14 residues. This CDR3 is CASGPGQGGDEQYF. The CDR3 DNA reads TGCGCCAGCGGGCCGGGACAGGGGGGCGACGAGCAGTACTTC.

V and J are TRBV30 and TRBJ2-2, with a possible D match to TRBD1 (6 bases). The CDR3 runs 14 residues. The V gene lost 1 base and the J gene lost 0 bases, with 6 bases spanning the gap. Germline-derived CDR1 and CDR2 are GTSNPN and SVGIG (reference sequence). The CDR3 here is CAWSGTANTGELFF. Written as DNA, the CDR3 is TGTGCCTGGAGTGGGACAGCGAACACCGGGGAGCTGTTTTTT.

CDR3 sequence (DNA): TGTGCTAGTGGTCCCCCAGGGCCGTACTACGAGCAGTACTTC. This codes for CASGPPGPYYEQYF. The chain joins TRBV12-5 to TRBJ2-7; D perhaps matches TRBD1 (5 bases). The CDR3 runs to 14 residues. The germline CDR1 and CDR2 sequences are LGHNT and FRNRAP. V was clipped by 5 bases and J by 3 bases, with 14 bases between them.

Turning to this clone: Sequence at one end of the junction differs from germline and may be a read error. The rearrangement joins TRBV7-9 to TRBJ2-7; D gene unclear. Germline V CDR1 and CDR2: SEHNR, FQNEAQ (reference sequence). The CDR3 has 11 residues. The DNA of the CDR3 is TGTTCCAGCACGATACCACGGGAGCAGTACTTC. Translated, it gives CSSTIPREQYF.

The rearrangement uses TRBV5-6 and TRBJ2-5; no definite D call. Deletions cut 1 base from V and 2 bases from J, with 3 bases between. This CDR3 spans 12 amino acids. Germline-derived CDR1 and CDR2 are SGHDT and YYEEEE. The DNA for the CDR3 is TGTGCCAGCAGCTTGCCGCAAGAGACCCAGTACTTC. Translation: CASSLPQETQYF.

The rearrangement joins TRBV15 to TRBJ2-1; 8 nucleotides match TRBD2. The CDR3 has 18 residues. Germline V gene data show CDR1 as LNHNV and CDR2 as YYDKDF (reference sequence). Trimming removed 3 bases from V and 2 bases from J; junction bases left unmatched: 12. The CDR3 loop is CATSSSSGYVRPYNEQFF. The CDR3 DNA sequence: TGTGCCACCAGCAGTTCTAGCGGGTACGTACGACCCTACAATGAGCAGTTCTTC. Based on the CDR3 plus reference TRBV15 and TRBJ2-1, the full variable domain is DAMVIQNPRYQVTQFGKPVTLSCSQTLNHNVMYWYQQKSSQAPKLLFHYYDKDFNNEADTPDNFQSRRPNTSFCFLDIRSPGLGDTAMYLCATSSSSGYVRPYNEQFFGPGTRLTVL.

The chain is built from TRBV25-1 and TRBJ1-1; 8 nucleotides match TRBD1. J was trimmed by 8 bases and V by 0 bases; bases with no gene match: 5. Per the germline V gene, CDR1 is MGHDK and CDR2 is SYGVNS. The CDR3 has 14 residues. The CDR3 sequence: CASSEYFGDREAFF. The CDR3 bases are TGTGCCAGCAGTGAATATTTCGGGGACAGGGAAGCTTTCTTT.

Note on this clone: The sample contains more than one DNA sequence encoding this CDR3. The chain employs TRBV14 and TRBJ2-3; D call uncertain. Germline V gene data show CDR1 as SGHDN and CDR2 as FVKESK. V was pared by 6 bases and J by 0 bases, with 4 bases between. The CDR3 is made up of 12 amino acids. The CDR3 bases are TGTGCCAGCAGTCCTAGCACAGATACGCAGTATTTT. Its translation is CASSPSTDTQYF. Full variable domain (missing parts from reference TRBV14 and TRBJ2-3): EAGVTQFPSHSVIEKGQTVTLRCDPISGHDNLYWYRRVMGKEIKFLLHFVKESKQDESGMPNNRFLAERTGGTYSTLKVQPAELEDSGVYFCASSPSTDTQYFGPGTRLTVL.

This clone has more than one count but fewer than ten. This sequence joins TRBV4-1 and TRBJ2-1; D is ambiguous. V dropped 1 base and J dropped 5 bases, with 18 bases sitting between them. The CDR3 has 17 amino acids. Germline loops: CDR1 MGHRA, CDR2 YSYEKL. The CDR3 reads CASSQVMAPPRNNEQFF. The CDR3 bases are TGCGCCAGCAGCCAAGTGATGGCTCCCCCTAGGAACAATGAGCAGTTCTTC.

This rearrangement joins TRBV15 to TRBJ2-3; perhaps TRBD2 as D (6 bases). In germline, CDR1 is LNHNV, CDR2 YYDKDF (reference sequence). The CDR3 runs 17 residues. This chain's CDR3 is CAPPAGPMHSSTDTQYF. The CDR3, as DNA: TGTGCTCCCCCGGCGGGACCAATGCACTCTAGCACAGATACGCAGTATTTT.

This clone appeared a few times. The V and J genes are TRBV29-1 and TRBJ1-2; D ambiguous. Germline loops: CDR1 SQVTM, CDR2 ANQGSEA. The CDR3 runs to 11 residues. V was pared by 3 bases and J by 4 bases, with 6 bases between. The CDR3 nucleotides are TGCAGCGTTGACCAGCGCTATGGCTACACCTTC. Translating gives CSVDQRYGYTF. The variable domain in full, completed from reference TRBV29-1 and TRBJ1-2, reads SAVISQKPSRDICQRGTSLTIQCQVDSQVTMMFWYRQQPGQSLTLIATANQGSEATYESGFVIDKFPISRPNLTFSTLTVSNMSPEDSSIYLCSVDQRYGYTFGSGTRLTVV.

The chain recombines TRBV10-3 with TRBJ1-6; no definite D call. Germline CDR1 is ENHRY and CDR2 is SYGVKD. The CDR3 is 14 residues long. Trimming pared 3 bases from V and 5 bases from J, leaving 8 bases between. The DNA for the CDR3 is TGTGCCATCAGTGATGAAACAGATAATTCACCCCTCCACTTT. This sequence encodes CAISDETDNSPLHF.

The genes are TRBV4-2 and TRBJ2-5, with 13 nucleotides matching TRBD2. J gave up 5 bases and V 0 bases, and 6 bases lay outside the gene matches. CDR3 size: 17 residues. The germline V gene encodes CDR1 LGHNA and CDR2 YNFKEQ. The CDR3 loop reads CASSQESLAGGPETQYF. In DNA form, the CDR3 reads TGTGCCAGCAGCCAAGAATCACTAGCGGGGGGGCCCGAGACCCAGTACTTC.

This clone occurred once. The V call is TRBV29-1, the J call TRBJ2-3; unclear D gene. Looked up from germline, CDR1 is SQVTM and CDR2 is ANQGSEA. CDR3 length: 15 residues. The V gene lost 0 bases and the J gene lost 0 bases, with 10 bases spanning the gap. The CDR3 loop is CSVEEAQTSTDTQYF. CDR3 in DNA: TGCAGCGTTGAAGAAGCGCAGACTAGCACAGATACGCAGTATTTT.

The chain has TRBV19 and TRBJ1-5, with 7 bases lining up with TRBD1. With V trimmed by 6 bases and J by 0 bases, 11 bases remained unmatched. The CDR3 totals 17 residues. Germline V lookup: CDR1 LNHDA, CDR2 SQIVND (reference sequence). As DNA, the CDR3 is TGTGCCAGTAGATGGGGGACAGTGAGATATAGCAATCAGCCCCAGCATTTT. Protein: CASRWGTVRYSNQPQHF.

The chain links TRBV6-1 to TRBJ1-5; TRBD1 aligns across 11 bases. From germline, CDR1 is MNHNS and CDR2 SASEGT. Trimming at V came to 6 bases and at J to 7 bases, leaving 2 bases not matched to a gene. The CDR3 totals 13 residues. CDR3 amino acids: CASRDRGRQPQHF. The CDR3 DNA sequence: TGTGCCAGCAGGGACAGGGGGCGGCAGCCCCAGCATTTT.

This sequence joins TRBV25-1 and TRBJ2-1, with 7 bases lining up with TRBD1. CDR1 MGHDK and CDR2 SYGVNS come from the germline V gene. This CDR3 has 15 residues. J gave up 8 bases and V 4 bases, and 11 bases lay outside the gene matches. The CDR3 protein is CASSVPRGRWYEQFF. In nucleotides, the CDR3 is TGTGCCAGCAGTGTACCAAGGGGGCGATGGTATGAGCAGTTCTTC. Full variable domain (rest looked up from reference TRBV25-1 and TRBJ2-1): EADIYQTPRYLVIGTGKKITLECSQTMGHDKMYWYQQDPGMELHLIHYSYGVNSTEKGDLSSESTVSRIRTEHFPLTLESARPSHTSQYLCASSVPRGRWYEQFFGPGTRLTVL.

About this clone itself: At the DNA level, this CDR3 is encoded by other sequences in the same sample as well. CDR3 residues: CASSLTGSNSPLHF. The CDR3 bases are TGTGCCAGCAGCTTGACAGGCAGCAATTCACCCCTCCACTTT. This sequence joins TRBV7-9 and TRBJ1-6, with D perhaps TRBD1 (6 bases). Germline CDR1 is SEHNR and CDR2 is FQNEAQ (reference sequence). This CDR3 region has 14 residues. V lost 3 bases to trimming and J lost 7 bases, with 10 bases between them.

The chain carries TRBV2 and TRBJ1-4; D might be TRBD1 (6 bases). The germline V gene has CDR1 SNHLY and CDR2 FYNNEI. The CDR3 contains 15 residues. Trimming shortened V by 6 bases and J by 3 bases, and 14 bases separated the two germline ends. The CDR3 region is CASSGEKGANEKLFF. CDR3 nucleotides: TGTGCCAGCAGCGGGGAGAAGGGGGCTAATGAAAAACTGTTTTTT.

The J gene is TRBJ1-3, the V gene TRBV7-8; the match to TRBD1 covers 7 bases. The CDR3 has 15 residues. CDR1 is SGHVS, CDR2 FQNEAQ, per germline. Trimming at V came to 6 bases and at J to 2 bases, leaving 7 bases not matched to a gene. In DNA, the CDR3 is TGTGCCAGCAGTTTATACAGGGGACCTGGAAACACCATATATTTT. Protein: CASSLYRGPGNTIYF.

The rearrangement joins TRBV5-6 to TRBJ1-3; D unclear. The CDR3 sequence is 13 residues long. Trimming pared 4 bases from V and 0 bases from J, leaving 5 bases between. Germline values: CDR1 SGHDT, CDR2 YYEEEE. CDR3 in amino acids: CASSPYSGNTIYF. The CDR3 nucleotides read TGTGCCAGCAGCCCGTACTCTGGAAACACCATATATTTT.

This rearrangement joins TRBV4-1 to TRBJ2-3, with 10 nucleotides matching TRBD1. This CDR3 has 17 amino acids. CDR1 is MGHRA and CDR2 is YSYEKL in the germline V gene. J was trimmed by 4 bases and V by 0 bases; bases with no gene match: 7. The CDR3 reads CASSQDGDRGVADTQYF. CDR3 nucleotides: TGCGCCAGCAGCCAAGATGGGGACAGGGGAGTTGCAGATACGCAGTATTTT.

In this sample, this clone turned up a few times. The chain links TRBV9 to TRBJ2-1; 7 bases agree with TRBD2. The CDR3 length is 14 residues. V shed 4 bases, J shed 8 bases, and the junction held 9 bases outside the gene matches. Germline V lookup: CDR1 SGDLS, CDR2 YYNGEE. The CDR3 DNA reads as TGTGCCAGCAGCATCGGGACTATTAACGATGAGCAGTTCTTC. Translated, it gives CASSIGTINDEQFF.

The chain employs TRBV27 and TRBJ2-7; 7 nucleotides match TRBD1. Germline lookup yields CDR1 MNHEY and CDR2 SMNVEV (reference sequence). This CDR3 is 15 amino acids long. V was pared by 2 bases and J by 2 bases, with 6 bases of the junction left unmatched. Here the CDR3 DNA reads TGTGCCAGCAGTTTAGCTTGGGACAGTCCCTACGAGCAGTACTTC. Translation: CASSLAWDSPYEQYF.

The genes are TRBV5-1 and TRBJ2-3; 8 bases map to TRBD2. This CDR3 spans 14 amino acids. Trimming at V came to 4 bases and at J to 1 base, leaving 2 bases not matched to a gene. Germline lookup yields CDR1 SGHRS and CDR2 YFSETQ. The CDR3 region has the DNA TGCGCCAGCAGCCCGCGGGGGGGCACAGATACGCAGTATTTT. This sequence encodes CASSPRGGTDTQYF.

The J gene is TRBJ2-3, the V gene TRBV6-5; 8 nucleotides align to TRBD2. V lost 7 bases, J lost 2 bases, and 8 bases stayed unmatched. The CDR3 runs to 15 residues. Germline V gene sequence: CDR1 MNHEY, CDR2 SVGAGI. The CDR3 is CASIRAGADTDTQYF. The CDR3 DNA reads as TGTGCCAGCATAAGAGCGGGGGCCGACACAGATACGCAGTATTTT.